The 25 T cell receptor beta chains listed next were all sequenced from one sample in a study of cytomegalovirus exposure and HLA in healthy donors. The assay was immunoSEQ multiplex PCR, and TCRdb's table has in-frame clones only and misses some. The sample comprises a few hundred thousand clones, around 87% of which are singletons, and 0.92% rests with the top ten. Sequenced sample: PBMCs. These receptors all stem from a woman aged 18-35 years in good health and CMV-seronegative.

The chain joins TRBV11-2 to TRBJ1-4, with D possibly matching TRBD1 (5 bases). V lost 8 bases and J lost 6, with 13 bases in between. The CDR3 has 13 residues. The germline CDR1 and CDR2 sequences are SGHAT and FQNNGV. CDR3 nucleotide sequence: TGTGCCAGCGGGGAGGGGATGGATGAAAAACTGTTTTTT. It is translated as CASGEGMDEKLFF.

The chain couples TRBV4-1 to TRBJ1-1; D is uncertain. The CDR3 spans 13 residues. Per the germline V gene, CDR1 is MGHRA and CDR2 is YSYEKL. Between the trimmed V and J ends, which lost 0 bases and 11 bases, there was a span of 13 bases. The CDR3: CASSQDSKGGAFF. Written as DNA, the CDR3 is TGCGCCAGCAGCCAAGATTCCAAAGGAGGGGCTTTCTTT.

This chain links TRBV5-4 with TRBJ2-1; TRBD2 matches 12 bases. The CDR3 has 16 amino acids. V trimming: 6 bases; J trimming: 7 bases; junction bases outside the gene matches: 11. Germline lookup yields CDR1 SGHNT and CDR2 YYREEE (reference sequence). In DNA form, the CDR3 reads TGTGCCAGCATCTCTGATCTAGCGGGAGGGGGGAATGAGCAGTTCTTC. Its protein is CASISDLAGGGNEQFF. The full variable domain, its missing parts supplied by reference TRBV5-4 and TRBJ2-1, is ETGVTQSPTHLIKTRGQQVTLRCSSQSGHNTVSWYQQALGQGPQFIFQYYREEENGRGNFPPRFSGLQFPNYSSELNVNALELDDSALYLCASISDLAGGGNEQFFGPGTRLTVL.

With respect to this clone: Different DNA sequences within this sample yield the same CDR3. V usage is TRBV19 and J usage is TRBJ2-7; 9 nucleotides match TRBD2. The V gene end was trimmed by 5 bases and the J gene end by 1 base; junction bases not matched to a gene: 3. The CDR3 totals 14 residues. Germline CDR1 is LNHDA and CDR2 is SQIVND (reference sequence). The CDR3 DNA reads as TGTGCCAGTAGTTTCGCGGGAGGGTCCTACGAGCAGTACTTC. This translates into CASSFAGGSYEQYF.

This rearrangement joins TRBV5-1 to TRBJ1-2; TRBD1 agrees at 9 bases. V trimming: 0 bases; J trimming: 6 bases; junction bases outside the gene matches: 6. This CDR3 is 15 amino acids long. The germline V gene encodes CDR1 SGHRS and CDR2 YFSETQ. Here the CDR3 DNA reads TGCGCCAGCAGCTTGGCCGGGACAGGGAGCGATGGCTACACCTTC. Translation: CASSLAGTGSDGYTF.

The gene calls are TRBV7-2 and TRBJ1-2; TRBD1 might be the D (6 bases). Germline CDR1 and CDR2: SGHTA and FQGNSA. This CDR3 is built from 15 residues. Trimming stripped 1 base from V and 0 bases from J, with 9 bases between. This CDR3 is CASSLGTVTNYGYTF. DNA for the CDR3: TGTGCCAGCAGCTTAGGGACAGTTACTAACTATGGCTACACCTTC.

This clone showed up just once. The chain links TRBV2 to TRBJ2-1; 10 positions match TRBD2. Germline CDR1 is SNHLY and CDR2 is FYNNEI. This CDR3 is 13 amino acids long. V shed 8 bases, J shed 5 bases, and the junction held 3 bases outside the gene matches. The CDR3, as DNA: TGTGCCAGCGGACTAGCGGAAAACAATGAGCAGTTCTTC. This translates into CASGLAENNEQFF.

The V gene is TRBV27, the J gene TRBJ2-7; D perhaps matches TRBD1 (7 bases). Trimming pared 4 bases from V and 9 bases from J, leaving 16 bases between. The germline V gene encodes CDR1 MNHEY and CDR2 SMNVEV (reference sequence). The CDR3 totals 13 residues. CDR3 amino acids: CASSYGGGSAQYF. The CDR3 DNA reads as TGTGCCAGCAGTTATGGAGGGGGCTCAGCGCAGTACTTC.

The chain couples TRBV2 to TRBJ2-7; 11 bases fit TRBD2. The CDR3 length is 15 residues. Unmatched junction bases numbered 6, after V lost 4 bases and J lost 4 bases. Germline CDR1 and CDR2: SNHLY and FYNNEI. The CDR3 sequence: CASSAISGRAYEQYF. Here the CDR3 DNA reads TGTGCCAGCAGTGCGATTAGCGGGAGGGCGTACGAGCAGTACTTC.

V and J are TRBV2 and TRBJ1-2; D possibly corresponds to TRBD1 (5 bases). Trimming took off 1 base at V and 4 bases at J, with 10 bases between the two ends. Germline values: CDR1 SNHLY, CDR2 FYNNEI. CDR3 length: 14 amino acids. CDR3 loop: CASSEVGRAYGYTF. Written as DNA, the CDR3 is TGTGCCAGCAGTGAAGTAGGCAGGGCCTATGGCTACACCTTC.

This chain uses TRBV28 with TRBJ2-7; TRBD2 matches at 11 bases. V shed 8 bases and J 7 bases; nucleotides not matched to a gene: 7. From germline, CDR1 is MDHEN and CDR2 SYDVKM. This CDR3 is built from 13 residues. The CDR3 region is CASVLAGVAEQYF. The CDR3 DNA reads TGTGCCAGCGTACTAGCGGGAGTAGCAGAGCAGTACTTC.

This clone was seen a handful of times. The V and J genes are TRBV15 and TRBJ2-7; D might be TRBD1 (6 bases). Germline V gives CDR1 LNHNV, CDR2 YYDKDF (reference sequence). CDR3 length: 16 residues. Deletions cut 0 bases from V and 1 base from J, with 13 bases between. DNA of the CDR3: TGTGCCACCAGCAGAGATGGGATGGACAGATCCTACGAGCAGTACTTC. This translates into CATSRDGMDRSYEQYF.

The V call is TRBV9, the J call TRBJ2-1; no reliable D call. Germline CDR1 is SGDLS and CDR2 is YYNGEE. Trimming pared 1 base from V and 8 bases from J, leaving 10 bases between. This CDR3 region has 13 residues. CDR3 amino acids: CASSVFNRDEQFF. The CDR3 DNA is TGTGCCAGCAGCGTATTTAATCGTGATGAGCAGTTCTTC.

The chain is built from TRBV11-2 and TRBJ2-1; D is possibly TRBD1 (6 bases). V was clipped by 1 base and J by 5 bases, with 15 bases between them. The CDR3 loop spans 16 amino acids. Germline values: CDR1 SGHAT, CDR2 FQNNGV. CDR3: CASSLGGGQLNNEQFF. Here the CDR3 DNA reads TGTGCCAGCAGCTTAGGTGGCGGACAGTTAAACAATGAGCAGTTCTTC.

V gene TRBV28 combines with J gene TRBJ2-2; D may be TRBD1 (5 bases). The CDR3 runs 13 residues. Germline V lookup: CDR1 MDHEN, CDR2 SYDVKM. Trimming stripped 7 bases from V and 3 bases from J, with 9 bases between. CDR3 DNA sequence: TGTGCCAGCAACCCGACAGACACCGGGGAGCTGTTTTTT. It codes for CASNPTDTGELFF.

The rearrangement joins TRBV9 to TRBJ2-7; 7 nucleotides align to TRBD2. The CDR3 is 14 residues long. V lost 4 bases and J lost 2; bases outside the gene matches: 6. Germline values: CDR1 SGDLS, CDR2 YYNGEE. CDR3 amino acids: CASSPRLAPYEQYF. CDR3 sequence (DNA): TGTGCCAGCAGCCCCCGACTAGCTCCCTACGAGCAGTACTTC.

The chain carries TRBV9 and TRBJ2-1; the D is unclear. Germline V gene sequence: CDR1 SGDLS, CDR2 YYNGEE. This CDR3 has 13 amino acids. V gave up 4 bases and J gave up 9 bases, with 14 bases separating them. The CDR3 region has the DNA TGTGCCAGCAGCCCGCCCCGAAAAGCTGAGCAGTTCTTC. Translating gives CASSPPRKAEQFF. The whole variable domain, remainder taken from reference TRBV9 and TRBJ2-1, is DSGVTQTPKHLITATGQRVTLRCSPRSGDLSVYWYQQSLDQGLQFLIQYYNGEERAKGNILERFSAQQFPDLHSELNLSSLELGDSALYFCASSPPRKAEQFFGPGTRLTVL.

The V and J genes are TRBV11-3 and TRBJ2-3, with TRBD2 as a possible D gene (5 bases). This CDR3 contains 15 residues. Germline V gives CDR1 SGHNT, CDR2 YENEEA. The ends were cut back, 3 bases at V and 0 bases at J, with 10 bases in the middle. CDR3 loop: CASSFRPSSTDTQYF. The CDR3 DNA sequence: TGTGCCAGCAGCTTCCGTCCTAGCAGCACAGATACGCAGTATTTT.

V usage is TRBV21-1 and J usage is TRBJ1-5; the table names TRBD1, a call not compared with the DNA. TRBV21-1 is reported as a pseudogene. This CDR3 comprises 16 residues. The CDR3 reads CASSKEGQGSNQPQHF. The CDR3 DNA reads TGTGCCAGCAGCAAAGAAGGACAGGGAAGCAATCAGCCCCAGCATTTT.

The chain carries TRBV5-4 and TRBJ2-3; a weak D match, TRBD2 (6 bases). Germline CDR1 is SGHNT and CDR2 is YYREEE (reference sequence). The V end was cut by 3 bases, the J end by 2 bases, with 13 bases between. This CDR3 is built from 15 residues. CDR3 bases: TGTGCCAGCAGCTGGGACTCCGCACACACAGATACGCAGTATTTT. Translated, it gives CASSWDSAHTDTQYF.

This chain connects TRBV28 to TRBJ2-5; D is possibly TRBD2 (6 bases). Trimming removed 2 bases from V and 2 bases from J, with 12 bases in between. Germline V CDR1 and CDR2: MDHEN, SYDVKM. The CDR3 contains 15 residues. The CDR3 loop reads CASSLREVVQETQYF. CDR3 in DNA: TGTGCCAGCAGTTTAAGGGAGGTTGTACAAGAGACCCAGTACTTC.

The CDR3 DNA follows: TGTGCCAGCAGTTATCTAGGCGTGGTCACTGAAGCTTTCTTT. It yields the protein CASSYLGVVTEAFF. This rearrangement joins TRBV6-5 to TRBJ1-1; unclear D gene. The length of the CDR3 is 14 residues. V was clipped by 3 bases and J by 4 bases, with 12 bases between them. The V gene's germline CDR1 is MNHEY and CDR2 SVGAGI.

This clone was recorded a few times. This chain joins TRBV7-9 and TRBJ1-6; no clear D gene. CDR3 length: 15 residues. The V end lost 0 bases, the J end lost 6 bases, and 9 bases lay between the germline ends. CDR1 and CDR2 (germline): SEHNR, FQNEAQ (reference sequence). The CDR3 here is CASSLARGGNSPLHF. As DNA, the CDR3 is TGTGCCAGCAGCTTAGCGCGGGGAGGTAATTCACCCCTCCACTTT.

This clone was detected once. The CDR3 DNA is TGTGCCAGCGGGTCAGACACCTACAATGAGCAGTTCTTC. It specifies CASGSDTYNEQFF. The chain joins TRBV6-5 to TRBJ2-1; no reliable D call. The CDR3 length is 13 residues. Trimming took 8 bases from V and 2 from J, leaving 10 bases between them. Germline loops: CDR1 MNHEY, CDR2 SVGAGI.

The genes are TRBV9 and TRBJ2-7; D gene uncertain. The germline gives CDR1 SGDLS, CDR2 YYNGEE. The CDR3 is 12 amino acids. CDR3 bases: TGTGCCAGCAGTATCTACGCCCAGGCTCAGAGGGTC. Residues: CASSIYAQAQRV.